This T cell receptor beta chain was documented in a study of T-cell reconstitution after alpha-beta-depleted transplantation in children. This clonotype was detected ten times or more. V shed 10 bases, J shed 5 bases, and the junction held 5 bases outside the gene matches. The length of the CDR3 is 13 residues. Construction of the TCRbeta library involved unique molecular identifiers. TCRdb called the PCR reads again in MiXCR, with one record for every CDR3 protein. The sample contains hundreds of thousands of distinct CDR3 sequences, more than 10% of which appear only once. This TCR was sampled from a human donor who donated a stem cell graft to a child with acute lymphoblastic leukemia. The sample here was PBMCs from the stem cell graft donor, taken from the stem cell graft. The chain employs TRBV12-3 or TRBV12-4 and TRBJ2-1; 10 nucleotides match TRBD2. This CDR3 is CATRTSGNNEQFF. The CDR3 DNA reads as TGTGCCACCAGGACTAGCGGTAACAATGAGCAGTTCTTC.